Below, 11 T cell receptor beta chains from the same sample are listed, as sequenced in a study of cytomegalovirus exposure and HLA in healthy donors. Clones were read by immunoSEQ multiplex PCR, and TCRdb kept only the in-frame ones, dropping some. The data show 150,000 to 200,000 clones, around 88% seen once. Material for sequencing was PBMCs. The receptors here all came from a young woman in good health and CMV-seronegative.

The genes are TRBV6-1 and TRBJ2-7; 7 positions match TRBD1. Germline V lookup: CDR1 MNHNS, CDR2 SASEGT. The CDR3 is made up of 14 amino acids. J gave up 0 bases and V 6 bases, and 5 bases lay outside the gene matches. CDR3 sequence (DNA): TGTGCCAGCAGGTGGGGGACAGACTCCTACGAGCAGTACTTC. Its protein is CASRWGTDSYEQYF.

J is TRBJ1-6 and V is TRBV10-3, with 11 bases fitting TRBD1. With V trimmed by 1 base and J by 6 bases, 11 bases remained unmatched. The CDR3 runs to 19 residues. In germline, CDR1 is ENHRY, CDR2 SYGVKD. CDR3 loop: CAISEFYAGQGAINSPLHF. Written as DNA, the CDR3 is TGTGCCATCAGTGAGTTTTATGCCGGACAGGGGGCTATTAATTCACCCCTCCACTTT.

This clone has a handful of counts. This chain uses TRBV6-1 with TRBJ1-6, with D perhaps TRBD1 (5 bases). Looked up from germline, CDR1 is MNHNS and CDR2 is SASEGT. The CDR3 extends over 13 amino acids. Deletions cut 2 bases from V and 6 bases from J, with 5 bases between. CDR3 loop: CASSERGNSPLHF. CDR3 DNA: TGTGCCAGCAGTGAAAGGGGTAATTCACCCCTCCACTTT.

V and J are TRBV7-9 and TRBJ1-5; the D is unclear. Germline V lookup: CDR1 SEHNR, CDR2 FQNEAQ (reference sequence). The length of the CDR3 is 14 residues. Trimming removed 1 base at V and 5 bases at J, with 9 bases between. CDR3 DNA: TGTGCCAGCAGCTTAGGCACTTTCGATCAGCCCCAGCATTTT. Residues: CASSLGTFDQPQHF.

CDR3 amino acids: CASSLSIVPGLELRQFF. The DNA for the CDR3 is TGTGCCAGCAGTTTATCGATTGTACCGGGACTCGAACTTCGGCAGTTCTTC. This sequence joins TRBV27 and TRBJ2-1, with D tentatively TRBD2 (6 bases). The length of the CDR3 is 17 residues. CDR1 is MNHEY and CDR2 is SMNVEV in the germline V gene (reference sequence). V was cut by 0 bases and J by 12 bases, with 24 bases left in between.

The V call is TRBV7-6, the J call TRBJ1-3, with D uncertain. Germline CDR1 SGHVS, CDR2 FNYEAQ. V lost 2 bases, J lost 0 bases, and 11 bases lay in between. The CDR3 runs 16 residues. The CDR3 DNA reads as TGTGCCAGCAGCTTAATAGAGGGTCCCTCTGGAAACACCATATATTTT. Translation: CASSLIEGPSGNTIYF.

The genes are TRBV12-5 and TRBJ1-6, with 7 bases that match TRBD1. CDR3 length: 17 residues. Per the germline V gene, CDR1 is LGHNT and CDR2 is FRNRAP. The V gene end was trimmed by 0 bases and the J gene end by 7 bases; junction bases not matched to a gene: 9. In DNA form, the CDR3 reads TGTGCTAGTGGTTTGGTACACAGGGGTTCGTCGAATTCACCCCTCCACTTT. Translating it yields CASGLVHRGSSNSPLHF.

Only a few counts were recorded for this clone. The V call is TRBV5-1, the J call TRBJ2-1; D is possibly TRBD2 (5 bases). The V and J ends lost 5 bases and 1 base respectively, with 10 bases between them. Germline lookup yields CDR1 SGHRS and CDR2 YFSETQ. This CDR3 region has 14 residues. The DNA of the CDR3 is TGCGCCAGCAGTAACGGGAATTCCTACAATGAGCAGTTCTTC. It yields the protein CASSNGNSYNEQFF.

V is TRBV15 and J is TRBJ2-1; D is ambiguous. CDR3 length: 13 amino acids. V lost 3 bases, J lost 7 bases, and 10 bases lay in between. The germline V gene has CDR1 LNHNV and CDR2 YYDKDF (reference sequence). The CDR3 sequence is CATSSKQRNEQFF. The CDR3 DNA follows: TGTGCCACCAGCAGCAAACAGAGAAATGAGCAGTTCTTC.

This chain links TRBV5-6 with TRBJ2-7, with 9 positions matching TRBD1. V lost 5 bases, J lost 0 bases, and 6 bases stayed unmatched. The germline V gene has CDR1 SGHDT and CDR2 YYEEEE. This CDR3 comprises 15 residues. The CDR3 protein is CASRYRGPSSYEQYF. The CDR3 nucleotides read TGTGCCAGCAGGTACAGGGGGCCTAGCTCCTACGAGCAGTACTTC.

This clone was counted between two and nine times. The same CDR3 arises from other DNA sequences in this sample as well. The rearrangement links TRBV6-4 to TRBJ2-3; TRBD2 is a possible D gene (6 bases). The CDR3 loop spans 16 amino acids. The V end was cut by 0 bases, the J end by 1 base, with 11 bases between. Germline-derived CDR1 and CDR2 are MRHNA and SNTAGT. The CDR3 protein is CASSDSSGGGTDTQYF. DNA for the CDR3: TGTGCCAGCAGTGACTCATCCGGGGGTGGCACAGATACGCAGTATTTT.